The 2 T cell receptor beta chains below were found in one sample sequenced in a study of blood T cell repertoires in COVID-19. The table came from immunoSEQ multiplex PCR; TCRdb's copy has only in-frame clones and leaves some out. The sample carries roughly 120,000 clones, 82% recorded once. Input material: peripheral blood. These receptors all come from a man in his 70s with active or convalescent COVID-19.

The J gene is TRBJ1-1, the V gene TRBV28; D gene unclear. CDR1 and CDR2 (germline): MDHEN, SYDVKM. Trimming shortened V by 5 bases and J by 4 bases, and 23 bases separated the two germline ends. This CDR3 is built from 17 residues. The CDR3 protein is CASSPRPRSGSGTEAFF. CDR3 sequence (DNA): TGTGCCAGCAGTCCCCGACCGAGGAGTGGTTCGGGCACTGAAGCTTTCTTT.

The table lists this clone with a count of one. This chain connects TRBV18 to TRBJ1-3; D is possibly TRBD1 (5 bases). The V end was cut by 2 bases, the J end by 7 bases, with 18 bases between. Germline V gene data show CDR1 as KGHSH and CDR2 as LQKENI. This CDR3 comprises 16 residues. The CDR3 coding sequence is TGTGCCAGCTCACCAGCCGGGGGTGAAAGCCGGAACACCATATATTTT. It specifies CASSPAGGESRNTIYF.